This TCR beta chain was sequenced in a study of blood T cell repertoires in COVID-19. Turning to the study itself: There were acute and convalescent COVID-19 samples, and they came from the United States, Italy and Spain. T cells, B-cell-depleted T cells, or PBMCs provided the cDNA or gDNA that served as material.

The CDR3 is 21 amino acids. In the original analysis: Reference gene primer amplification gave nucleated cell count estimates. TCRdb's table, derived via immunoSEQ multiplex PCR, lists solely in-frame clones and lacks some. V and J calls and clone size are as listed in that table; D and trimming were resolved from the DNA. Here the sample spans roughly 26,000 clones, roughly 88% being singletons. The clonotype comes from a man aged 70-80 years with acute or convalescent COVID-19. The material sequenced was peripheral blood. The chain has TRBV21-1 and TRBJ2-2; no DNA check was done on the table's D call, TRBD1. TRBV21-1 is a listed pseudogene. CDR3: CASIPKSRDRDTPPNTGELFF. CDR3 in DNA: TGTGCCAGCATCCCAAAGTCCCGGGACAGGGACACACCGCCGAACACCGGGGAGCTGTTTTTT.